The rows below give T cell receptor beta chains drawn from one sample of a study of response to subunit inactivated influenza vaccine. TCRdb reprocessed the RT-PCR reads with MiXCR, giving one entry per CDR3 protein. The sample lists a few hundred thousand distinct CDR3 sequences, around 11% seen once, with more than 9.5% in the top ten. The same sample was also used in a study of T cells expressing NK-cell markers.

Sequencing used PBMCs from blood, obtained on the day of vaccination. Receptors were obtained from a man in his fifties who received an inactivated influenza vaccine. CDR3s include the opening cysteine and the closing phenylalanine or tryptophan. A D gene is named only where the DNA matches it firmly. Size is stated for part of the rows, as once, few or many counts, or as a class when the clone is expanded.

V gene	D gene	J gene	clone size	CDR3 DNA	CDR3 protein
TRBV5-1	.	TRBJ1-1	many	TGCGCCAGCAGCTTGGGTAGTGGGAACACTGAAGCTTTCTTT	CASSLGSGNTEAFF
TRBV18	TRBD1	TRBJ2-2	many	TGTGCCAGCTCACCCGCCGGGACAGGGATCACCGGGGAGCTGTTTTTT	CASSPAGTGITGELFF
TRBV6-2/TRBV6-3	TRBD1	TRBJ2-2	few	TGTGCCAGCAGTCGGGGACAGGTCCTCACCGGGGAGCTGTTTTTT	CASSRGQVLTGELFF
TRBV5-5	TRBD2	TRBJ2-5	many	TGTGCCAGCAGCCCGGGGGGGGGACAAGAGACCCAGTACTTC	CASSPGGGQETQYF
TRBV29-1	.	TRBJ2-3	few	TGCAGCGTTGCACAGGGAAGGGTCACAGATACGCAGTATTTT	CSVAQGRVTDTQYF
TRBV18	.	TRBJ2-7	.	TGTGCCAGCTCACAATCGGACAGCGCTCCCCACGAGCAGTACTTC	CASSQSDSAPHEQYF
TRBV10-2	TRBD2	TRBJ2-3	few	TGCGCCAGCAGGGCTACTAGCGGGGGTTCAGATACGCAGTATTTT	CASRATSGGSDTQYF
TRBV10-3	TRBD1	TRBJ2-3	few	TGTGCCATCGCGGGACAGGCGAATAACGGTGATACGCAGTATTTT	CAIAGQANNGDTQYF
TRBV7-2	.	TRBJ2-3	.	TGTGCCAGCAGCTTCCTTAGCGATCCTAGCACAGATACGCAGTATTTT	CASSFLSDPSTDTQYF
TRBV7-9	.	TRBJ2-7	few	TGTGCCAGCAGCTTAGCGGGAGCCGAGCAGTACTTC	CASSLAGAEQYF
TRBV7-2	.	TRBJ2-2	many	TGTGCCAGCAGCGCCCGCTTTGGGGACACCGGGGAGCTGTTTTTT	CASSARFGDTGELFF
TRBV18	TRBD1	TRBJ2-3	few	TGTGCCAGCTCACCACCGGGCAGGGGGCTTGGTACGCAGTATTTT	CASSPPGRGLGTQYF
TRBV6-2/TRBV6-3	.	TRBJ2-5	many	TGTGCCAGCAGTCCTTGGGGAGAGACCCAGTACTTC	CASSPWGETQYF
TRBV7-2	TRBD2	TRBJ2-1	many	TGTGCCAGCAGCCTAGTCATAGCGGGAGGGCTTGGTGAGCAGTTCTTC	CASSLVIAGGLGEQFF
TRBV27	TRBD2	TRBJ2-5	many	TGTGCCAGCATGAGACTAGCGGGAGGAGAGACCCAGTACTTC	CASMRLAGGETQYF
TRBV7-2	TRBD1	TRBJ2-5	.	TGTGCCAGCACCGCCTCCAGACAGGGTTTGAGAGAGACCCAGTACTTC	CASTASRQGLRETQYF
TRBV27	.	TRBJ1-2	.	TGTGCCAGCAGTTTCTCCCAGGGTGAGATCAACTATGGCTACACCTTC	CASSFSQGEINYGYTF
TRBV6-5	TRBD2	TRBJ2-1	few	TGTGCCAGCAGTTACGCCGGACTAGCGGGGGTGTACAATGAGCAGTTCTTC	CASSYAGLAGVYNEQFF
TRBV6-5	.	TRBJ2-1	.	TGTGCCAGCAGTTACTCGTCTTTGGCAGCGTGGGGCAATGAGCAGTTCTTC	CASSYSSLAAWGNEQFF
TRBV4-3	.	TRBJ2-5	few	TGCGCCAGCAGCCCGACTCTAGCGCCACAAGAGACCCAGTACTTC	CASSPTLAPQETQYF
TRBV10-3	TRBD1	TRBJ1-1	few	TGTGCCATCAGGCAGGACAGGGGGCGGGCTGAAGCTTTCTTT	CAIRQDRGRAEAFF
TRBV11-1	.	TRBJ2-7	.	TGTGCCAGCAGTTTGAACAGGATATCCTACGAGCAGTACTTC	CASSLNRISYEQYF
TRBV12-3/TRBV12-4	TRBD1	TRBJ1-5	few	TGTGCCAGCAGTCTAAGTAGACAGGGTAGCTTATCCCCCAGCAATCAGCCCCAGCATTTT	CASSLSRQGSLSPSNQPQHF
TRBV6-5	.	TRBJ2-5	.	TGTGCCAGCAGTTACCGTACTAGGTTGCAGACCCAGTACTTC	CASSYRTRLQTQYF
TRBV12-5	TRBD2	TRBJ2-1	.	TGTGCTAGTGGTTCGATGGGAGGGCGGGAGAATGAGCAGTTCTTC	CASGSMGGRENEQFF
TRBV10-3	.	TRBJ2-7	few	TGTGCCATCAGGGACGGCTACGAGCAGTACTTC	CAIRDGYEQYF